A single sample is the source of the 31 T cell receptor beta chains below, sequenced in a study of preoperative IRX-2 immunotherapy in early breast cancer. Treatment given: preoperative locoregional IRX-2 cytokine immunotherapy. The protocol was immunoSEQ multiplex PCR, while the TCRdb copy is restricted to in-frame clones and leaves out a portion. The sample yields about 38,000 clones, around 82% seen once. Material: lymph node tissue, obtained after IRX-2 immunotherapy. Every receptor here comes from a human donor with breast cancer.

This clone was seen once. The rearrangement links TRBV6-8 to TRBJ2-1; perhaps TRBD2 as D (5 bases). The germline V gene has CDR1 MNHGY and CDR2 SAAAGT. This CDR3 is built from 12 residues. Trimming took off 8 bases at V and 9 bases at J, with 14 bases between the two ends. CDR3 nucleotide sequence: TGTGCCAGCTTTAACCTAGCCCGTGAGCAGTTCTTC. Translation: CASFNLAREQFF.

The genes are TRBV28 and TRBJ1-2; no definite D call. Germline-derived CDR1 and CDR2 are MDHEN and SYDVKM. CDR3 length equals 12 residues. The germline V and J ends were trimmed by 8 bases and 7 bases, with 14 bases remaining between them. Written as DNA, the CDR3 is TGTGCCAGCCGAAGGGAGGCCGGTGGCTACACCTTC. Translated: CASRREAGGYTF.

The V gene is TRBV11-3, the J gene TRBJ1-6; 9 positions agree with TRBD1. In germline, CDR1 is SGHNT, CDR2 YENEEA. The CDR3 runs 14 residues. J was trimmed by 10 bases and V by 4 bases; bases with no gene match: 5. CDR3 bases: TGTGCCAGCAGCTCTACAGGGGGCGGATCACCCCTCCACTTT. Translating gives CASSSTGGGSPLHF.

The chain is built from TRBV11-3 and TRBJ1-5, with 9 bases matching TRBD1. The germline CDR1 and CDR2 sequences are SGHNT and YENEEA. J was trimmed by 4 bases and V by 6 bases; bases with no gene match: 7. This CDR3 comprises 15 residues. CDR3 amino acids: CASRPIGQGNQPQHF. The DNA for the CDR3 is TGTGCCAGCAGACCAATCGGACAGGGGAATCAGCCCCAGCATTTT.

The V gene is TRBV1, the J gene TRBJ1-1; the listed D gene, TRBD1, was not tested against the DNA. TRBV1 is an annotated pseudogene. CDR3 length: 14 amino acids. CDR3 nucleotide sequence: TGCGCCAGCAGCCAAAGACAGGGGGGCACTGAAGCTTTCTTT. Encoded protein: CASSQRQGGTEAFF.

This chain links TRBV25-1 with TRBJ1-3; D may be TRBD1 (6 bases). CDR3 length: 15 amino acids. Germline V gene sequence: CDR1 MGHDK, CDR2 SYGVNS. Trimming stripped 4 bases from V and 3 bases from J, with 13 bases between. The CDR3 is CASSAYGGSGNTIYF. Written as DNA, the CDR3 is TGTGCCAGCAGTGCCTATGGGGGCAGTGGAAACACCATATATTTT.

This clone has a single count. The J gene is TRBJ1-1, the V gene TRBV7-2; D not resolved. CDR1 and CDR2 (germline): SGHTA, FQGNSA. This CDR3 contains 13 residues. With 4 bases removed from V and 5 bases from J, the gap between germline ends came to 11 bases. The CDR3 sequence: CASSSERLTEAFF. CDR3 in DNA: TGTGCCAGCAGCTCTGAAAGGTTAACTGAAGCTTTCTTT.

The chain carries TRBV7-7 and TRBJ2-3; weak D call: TRBD1 (6 bases). The V gene's germline CDR1 is SSHAT and CDR2 FNYEAQ (reference sequence). This CDR3 is 15 amino acids long. Trimming pared 5 bases from V and 3 bases from J, leaving 15 bases between. The CDR3 DNA is TGTGCCAGCAGCCCACACAGGGCAAGGACAGATACGCAGTATTTT. Encoded protein: CASSPHRARTDTQYF.

The chain uses TRBV6-8 and TRBJ1-1; D perhaps matches TRBD1 (5 bases). CDR3 length: 14 residues. Per the germline V gene, CDR1 is MNHGY and CDR2 is SAAAGT. Trimming pared 4 bases from V and 7 bases from J, leaving 16 bases between. CDR3 loop: CASSFGGLQVEAFF. The CDR3 DNA reads TGTGCCAGCAGTTTCGGGGGACTACAGGTTGAAGCTTTCTTT.

The chain has TRBV19 and TRBJ1-2; 10 nucleotides align to TRBD1. CDR3 length: 14 amino acids. Germline CDR1 LNHDA, CDR2 SQIVND (reference sequence). The J segment lost 7 bases and the V segment lost 5 bases, leaving 7 bases of the junction unmatched. Here the CDR3 DNA reads TGTGCCAGTAGTGAGCGACAGGGGGCAGTTGGCTACACCTTC. Its translation: CASSERQGAVGYTF.

This chain connects TRBV6-8 to TRBJ2-3; TRBD1 matches at 8 bases. The CDR3 loop spans 16 amino acids. Germline V lookup: CDR1 MNHGY, CDR2 SAAAGT. With 0 bases clipped from V and 4 bases from J, the junction kept 6 bases outside the gene matches. The CDR3 DNA is TGTGCCAGCAGTTACTCGAGTAACAGGGGGGCAGATACGCAGTATTTT. Its protein product is CASSYSSNRGADTQYF.

This chain uses TRBV19 with TRBJ1-5; the D is unclear. The CDR3 covers 15 residues. The germline CDR1 and CDR2 sequences are LNHDA and SQIVND (reference sequence). Trimming took off 3 bases at V and 3 bases at J, with 12 bases between the two ends. CDR3 loop: CASSMGYSNNQPQHF. The CDR3 coding sequence is TGTGCCAGTAGTATGGGGTACAGTAACAATCAGCCCCAGCATTTT.

This chain uses TRBV5-1 with TRBJ2-3, with 10 bases fitting TRBD2. Trimming took 4 bases from V and 2 from J; bases not matched to a gene: 10. This CDR3 region has 17 residues. Per germline, CDR1 SGHRS and CDR2 YFSETQ. The CDR3 DNA is TGCGCCAGCAGCAACCAAAATAGCGGGGGGAACACAGATACGCAGTATTTT. It is translated as CASSNQNSGGNTDTQYF.

V gene TRBV6-8 combines with J gene TRBJ1-1; D not resolved. Between the trimmed V and J ends, which lost 11 bases and 1 base, there was a span of 14 bases. The CDR3 loop spans 13 amino acids. CDR1 is MNHGY, CDR2 SAAAGT, per germline. The CDR3, as DNA: TGTGCCGCCCGGCGGAGAGGGAACACTGAAGCTTTCTTT. Its protein product is CAARRRGNTEAFF.

The CDR3 nucleotides read TGTGCCTGGAGTGTACTTAGGGATCACTATGGCTACACCTTC. Protein product: CAWSVLRDHYGYTF. The rearrangement links TRBV30 to TRBJ1-2; D gene unclear. Germline CDR1 reads GTSNPN; CDR2 reads SVGIG (reference sequence). The CDR3 is 14 residues long. Trimming left V 0 bases short and J 3 bases short, with 11 bases between.

This clone was found once. The chain links TRBV5-1 to TRBJ1-2; 7 nucleotides align to TRBD1. Germline V gene data show CDR1 as SGHRS and CDR2 as YFSETQ. The CDR3 consists of 16 residues. V was pared by 4 bases and J by 4 bases, with 13 bases of the junction left unmatched. This chain's CDR3 is CASSATPDRAIYGYTF. The CDR3 nucleotides are TGCGCCAGCAGCGCTACGCCAGACAGGGCTATCTATGGCTACACCTTC.

The rearrangement joins TRBV19 to TRBJ2-7; a weak D match, TRBD1 (6 bases). Germline V lookup: CDR1 LNHDA, CDR2 SQIVND (reference sequence). Deletions cut 0 bases from V and 2 bases from J, with 8 bases between. This CDR3 region has 14 residues. The CDR3 loop is CASSIEAGAYEQYF. CDR3 nucleotides: TGTGCCAGTAGTATAGAAGCAGGGGCCTACGAGCAGTACTTC. Looking up the rest from reference TRBV19 and TRBJ2-7 gives the full variable domain: DGGITQSPKYLFRKEGQNVTLSCEQNLNHDAMYWYRQDPGQGLRLIYYSQIVNDFQKGDIAEGYSVSREKKESFPLTVTSAQKNPTAFYLCASSIEAGAYEQYFGPGTRLTVT.

CDR3 protein: CASNRDGWNYGYTF. CDR3 coding DNA: TGTGCCAGTAACAGGGATGGGTGGAACTATGGCTACACCTTC. The J gene is TRBJ1-2, the V gene TRBV19; TRBD1 is a possible D gene (6 bases). The CDR3 is made up of 14 amino acids. V lost 7 bases, J lost 2 bases, and 14 bases lay in between. Germline CDR1 LNHDA, CDR2 SQIVND (reference sequence).

This chain links TRBV5-1 with TRBJ1-1, with D uncertain. Trimming took off 0 bases at V and 4 bases at J, with 13 bases between the two ends. CDR1 and CDR2 from the germline V gene are SGHRS and YFSETQ. The CDR3 loop spans 15 amino acids. The CDR3 is CASSLGGEGGTEAFF. CDR3 bases: TGCGCCAGCAGCTTGGGAGGCGAAGGAGGCACTGAAGCTTTCTTT.

The V gene is TRBV19, the J gene TRBJ2-5; the match to TRBD2 covers 10 bases. The CDR3 loop spans 15 amino acids. Unmatched junction bases numbered 6, after V lost 7 bases and J lost 1 base. Germline V gives CDR1 LNHDA, CDR2 SQIVND (reference sequence). The chain's CDR3 is CASKLAGKTQETQYF. The CDR3 region has the DNA TGTGCCAGTAAACTAGCGGGGAAAACCCAAGAGACCCAGTACTTC.

The chain joins TRBV6-8 to TRBJ1-2; tentatively, D is TRBD1 (6 bases). Germline lookup yields CDR1 MNHGY and CDR2 SAAAGT. The CDR3 length is 18 residues. V was pared by 6 bases and J by 7 bases, with 30 bases between. CDR3 DNA: TGTGCCAGCAGAAGAGCCCATCACAGACAGGCATACGCCGTTGGCTACACCTTC. This translates into CASRRAHHRQAYAVGYTF.

The chain employs TRBV7-8 and TRBJ2-2; 9 nucleotides line up with TRBD2. Trimming cost V 3 bases and J 7 bases; bases outside gene matches: 9. Germline V gives CDR1 SGHVS, CDR2 FQNEAQ. The CDR3 sequence is 16 residues long. The DNA of the CDR3 is TGTGCCAGCAGCTTCATCGCGGGGGGGCAGAGCGGGGAGCTGTTTTTT. Translation: CASSFIAGGQSGELFF. Looking up the rest from reference TRBV7-8 and TRBJ2-2 gives the full variable domain: GAGVSQSPRYKVAKRGQDVALRCDPISGHVSLFWYQQALGQGPEFLTYFQNEAQLDKSGLPSDRFFAERPEGSVSTLKIQRTQQEDSAVYLCASSFIAGGQSGELFFGEGSRLTVL.

The gene calls are TRBV7-1 and TRBJ1-4, with 7 bases aligning to TRBD1. TRBV7-1 counts as an open reading frame of uncertain function. The CDR3 spans 16 residues. V was clipped by 4 bases and J by 2 bases; unmatched bases: 7. The CDR3 DNA sequence: TGTGCCAGCAGCTTAGAGCGACAGGGTACTAATGAAAAACTGTTTTTT. This translates into CASSLERQGTNEKLFF.

The V gene is TRBV6-7, the J gene TRBJ1-4, with TRBD1 identical over 7 bases. TRBV6-7 is classed as an ORF, of uncertain function. The length of the CDR3 is 14 residues. V lost 5 bases to trimming and J lost 8 bases; unmatched junction nucleotides: 8. CDR3 DNA: TGTGCCAGCAGTGAGGGCAGGGGGTACGAAAAACTGTTTTTT. Translated, it gives CASSEGRGYEKLFF.

V is TRBV6-8 and J is TRBJ1-2; D possibly corresponds to TRBD1 (6 bases). Germline V gene lookup returns CDR1 MNHGY and CDR2 SAAAGT. V lost 0 bases and J 8 bases, leaving 25 bases between the germline ends. This CDR3 has 18 amino acids. In DNA, the CDR3 is TGTGCCAGCAGTTACTCGAGAGGGGGGAGTACAGGGTCTAAGGGCTACACCTTC. Amino acid sequence: CASSYSRGGSTGSKGYTF.

The chain is built from TRBV11-3 and TRBJ2-1; 13 nucleotides agree with TRBD2. Germline assignment: CDR1 SGHNT and CDR2 YENEEA. V shed 3 bases, J shed 9 bases, and the junction held 8 bases outside the gene matches. The CDR3 is 16 amino acids. Here the CDR3 reads CASSFATSGGASEQFF. CDR3 DNA sequence: TGTGCCAGCAGCTTTGCTACTAGCGGGGGGGCAAGTGAGCAGTTCTTC.

The chain employs TRBV19 and TRBJ1-2; D may be TRBD1 (5 bases). Trimming removed 3 bases at V and 6 bases at J, with 8 bases between. The CDR3 consists of 12 residues. The germline gives CDR1 LNHDA, CDR2 SQIVND (reference sequence). CDR3 region: CASSIGHNGYTF. The CDR3 DNA is TGTGCCAGTAGTATTGGACATAATGGCTACACCTTC. The full variable domain, in which reference TRBV19 and TRBJ1-2 provide the parts outside the CDR3, is DGGITQSPKYLFRKEGQNVTLSCEQNLNHDAMYWYRQDPGQGLRLIYYSQIVNDFQKGDIAEGYSVSREKKESFPLTVTSAQKNPTAFYLCASSIGHNGYTFGSGTRLTVV.

V is TRBV19 and J is TRBJ1-1; D remains ambiguous. The length of the CDR3 is 12 residues. The V and J ends lost 10 bases and 5 bases respectively, with 14 bases between them. Germline V gene sequence: CDR1 LNHDA, CDR2 SQIVND (reference sequence). The CDR3 is CATRFGRTEAFF. CDR3 coding DNA: TGTGCCACCAGGTTCGGGAGGACTGAAGCTTTCTTT.

The chain joins TRBV11-3 to TRBJ2-2, with TRBD2 as a possible D gene (5 bases). V was clipped by 4 bases and J by 8 bases, with 14 bases between them. Looked up from germline, CDR1 is SGHNT and CDR2 is YENEEA. The CDR3 spans 14 residues. DNA of the CDR3: TGTGCCAGCAGCTCGTCCGGGGTTTGGGGGGAGCTGTTTTTT. Translation gives CASSSSGVWGELFF.

This clone has only one observation. In DNA, the CDR3 is TGTGCCAGTAGGACGGAATATAGCAATCAGCCCCAGCATTTT. Amino acids: CASRTEYSNQPQHF. The chain is built from TRBV19 and TRBJ1-5; D call uncertain. V gave up 6 bases and J gave up 0 bases, with 9 bases separating them. This CDR3 contains 14 residues. Germline CDR1 is LNHDA and CDR2 is SQIVND (reference sequence). Together with reference TRBV19 and TRBJ1-5, the CDR3 gives the full variable domain: DGGITQSPKYLFRKEGQNVTLSCEQNLNHDAMYWYRQDPGQGLRLIYYSQIVNDFQKGDIAEGYSVSREKKESFPLTVTSAQKNPTAFYLCASRTEYSNQPQHFGDGTRLSIL.

This chain links TRBV18 with TRBJ2-6, with D possibly matching TRBD1 (5 bases). The germline CDR1 and CDR2 sequences are KGHSH and LQKENI. Trimming removed 3 bases from V and 2 bases from J, with 17 bases in between. CDR3 size: 18 residues. DNA of the CDR3: TGTGCCAGCTCACCCACGGGCAAGGGGCTAACTGGGGCCAACGTCCTGACTTTC. Its translation is CASSPTGKGLTGANVLTF.